The TCR beta chain under discussion was sequenced for a study of control samples from healthy donors and cancer patients. Method: immunoSEQ multiplex PCR; TCRdb's copy keeps in-frame clones and lacks some. The data hold tens of thousands of clones, with roughly 94% observed a single time. This clone came up once. Per germline, CDR1 LGHDT and CDR2 YNNKEL (reference sequence). The CDR3 contains 12 residues. With 8 bases removed from V and 6 bases from J, the gap between germline ends came to 10 bases. This receptor was identified in a man aged 25-40 years in good health. This chain links TRBV3-1 (or the pseudogene TRBV3-2) with TRBJ1-4; D gene ambiguous. Sequencing was carried out using blood. The CDR3 here is CASAGEDEKLFF. DNA for the CDR3: TGTGCCAGCGCGGGAGAGGATGAAAAACTGTTTTTT.